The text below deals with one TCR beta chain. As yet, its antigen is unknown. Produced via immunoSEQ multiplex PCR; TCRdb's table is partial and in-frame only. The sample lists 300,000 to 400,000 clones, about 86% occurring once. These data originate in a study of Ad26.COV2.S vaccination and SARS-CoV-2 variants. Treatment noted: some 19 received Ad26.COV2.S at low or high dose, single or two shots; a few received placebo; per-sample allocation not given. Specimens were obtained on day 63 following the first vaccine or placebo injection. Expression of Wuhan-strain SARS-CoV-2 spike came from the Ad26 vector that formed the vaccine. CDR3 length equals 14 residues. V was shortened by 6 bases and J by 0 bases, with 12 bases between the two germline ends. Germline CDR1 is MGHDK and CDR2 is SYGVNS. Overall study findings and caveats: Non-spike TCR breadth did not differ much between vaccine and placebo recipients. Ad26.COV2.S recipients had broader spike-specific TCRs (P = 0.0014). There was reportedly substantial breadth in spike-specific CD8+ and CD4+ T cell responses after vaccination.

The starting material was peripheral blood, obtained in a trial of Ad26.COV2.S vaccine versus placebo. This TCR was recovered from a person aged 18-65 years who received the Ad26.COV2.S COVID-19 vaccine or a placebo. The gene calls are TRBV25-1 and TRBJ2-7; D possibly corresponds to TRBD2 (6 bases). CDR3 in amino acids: CASREGPSSYEQYF. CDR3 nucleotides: TGTGCCAGCAGGGAGGGGCCGAGCTCCTACGAGCAGTACTTC.